One sample yielded the 18 T cell receptor beta chains listed below, sequenced in a study of T-cell reconstitution after alpha-beta-depleted transplantation in children. Preparation of the TCRbeta library used unique molecular identifiers. TCRdb redid the calling of the PCR reads with MiXCR, one entry per CDR3 protein. The data contain 440,000 or so distinct CDR3 sequences, 43% of them singletons. The source material was PBMCs, sampled before TCRalphabeta/CD19-depleted stem cell transplant. Source of these receptors: a girl aged 2 to 10 with aplastic anemia, due to receive a stem cell transplant.

V and J are TRBV7-2 and TRBJ2-1; no clear D. Trimming removed 2 bases from V and 6 bases from J, with 14 bases in between. CDR3 length: 15 amino acids. CDR1 and CDR2 (germline): SGHTA, FQGNSA. The DNA of the CDR3 is TGTGCCAGCAGCTTAAGCCAAAAGCCGGGCAATGAGCAGTTCTTC. Its translation: CASSLSQKPGNEQFF.

V usage is TRBV28 and J usage is TRBJ2-7; D might be TRBD2 (6 bases). The CDR3 sequence is 13 residues long. V lost 5 bases and J 6 bases, leaving 14 bases between the germline ends. Germline CDR1 is MDHEN and CDR2 is SYDVKM. The DNA of the CDR3 is TGTGCCAGCAGTGGAGGGAGGACCGCCGAGCAGTACTTC. It specifies CASSGGRTAEQYF.

J is TRBJ2-5 and V is TRBV20-1, with a tentative D call TRBD1 (6 bases). The CDR3 length is 14 residues. CDR1 is DFQATT and CDR2 is SNEGSKA in the germline V gene (reference sequence). V was pared by 6 bases and J by 5 bases, with 19 bases between. CDR3 loop: CSATVRGLVETQYF. The CDR3 bases are TGCAGTGCAACCGTCAGGGGTTTAGTGGAGACCCAGTACTTC.

The rearrangement links TRBV20-1 to TRBJ2-4; TRBD2 matches at 9 bases. CDR1 and CDR2 from the germline V gene are DFQATT and SNEGSKA (reference sequence). The CDR3 spans 15 residues. With 2 bases clipped from V and 0 bases from J, the junction kept 2 bases outside the gene matches. The CDR3 nucleotides read TGCAGTGCTAGAAGCGGGGGGATAGCCAAAAACATTCAGTACTTC. It translates to CSARSGGIAKNIQYF.

V gene TRBV7-3 combines with J gene TRBJ2-7; 9 nucleotides match TRBD2. Germline CDR1 reads SGHTA; CDR2 reads FQGTGA. There are 18 residues in the CDR3. V lost 0 bases to trimming and J lost 0 bases; unmatched junction nucleotides: 9. CDR3 coding DNA: TGTGCCAGCAGCTTAACCGGGGCGGGGGGGACCTCCTCCTACGAGCAGTACTTC. Protein: CASSLTGAGGTSSYEQYF.

This clonotype was seen more than once but under ten times. The J gene is TRBJ2-7, the V gene TRBV29-1; 8 nucleotides agree with TRBD1. The germline V gene has CDR1 SQVTM and CDR2 ANQGSEA. The CDR3 runs 15 residues. Trimming removed 5 bases from V and 4 bases from J; junction bases left unmatched: 13. The CDR3 nucleotides are TGCAGCGTTCTGGGGGCGGGACAGGCGATTTACGAGCAGTACTTC. Translation: CSVLGAGQAIYEQYF.

This clonotype was seen once. A much larger clone differs by one base, so this may be a read error. The chain uses TRBV18 and TRBJ1-1; 11 bases map to TRBD1. The CDR3 totals 14 residues. Per germline, CDR1 KGHSH and CDR2 LQKENI. CDR3 sequence (DNA): TGTGCCAGCTCCGGGACAGGGGGTAGTCCTGAAGCTCTCTTT. Translating gives CASSGTGGSPEALF.

The CDR3 here is CASSQAGESYEQYF. CDR3 bases: TGCGCCAGCAGCCAAGCGGGGGAGTCCTACGAGCAGTACTTC. The chain links TRBV4-1 to TRBJ2-7, with D tentatively TRBD2 (6 bases). Germline lookup yields CDR1 MGHRA and CDR2 YSYEKL. The length of the CDR3 is 14 residues. Trimming took 1 base from V and 1 from J, leaving 8 bases between them.

The chain couples TRBV5-1 to TRBJ2-7; D is perhaps TRBD1 (6 bases). Germline CDR1 and CDR2: SGHRS and YFSETQ. The V and J ends lost 1 base and 2 bases respectively, with 13 bases between them. The CDR3 sequence is 15 residues long. In DNA form, the CDR3 reads TGCGCCAGCAGCTTGCGTTTGACAGGCACCTACGAGCAGTACTTC. Amino acids: CASSLRLTGTYEQYF.

The sample holds a few counts of this clonotype. The CDR3 region is CASSPVGQAYEQYF. CDR3 DNA sequence: TGTGCCAGCTCACCAGTGGGGCAGGCCTACGAGCAGTACTTC. This chain connects TRBV18 to TRBJ2-7; weak D call: TRBD1 (5 bases). CDR3 length: 14 amino acids. Trimming left V 2 bases short and J 2 bases short, with 10 bases between. The germline V gene encodes CDR1 KGHSH and CDR2 LQKENI.

This chain connects TRBV30 to TRBJ2-7; TRBD1 might be the D (5 bases). Germline CDR1 and CDR2: GTSNPN and SVGIG (reference sequence). This CDR3 region has 11 residues. The ends were cut back, 3 bases at V and 3 bases at J, with 6 bases in the middle. DNA of the CDR3: TGTGCCTGGAGGCAGGGCTACGAGCAGTACTTC. This codes for CAWRQGYEQYF.

Regarding this clonotype: A much larger clonotype is one base distant, so this may be a read error. This chain uses TRBV4-2 with TRBJ2-7; 14 bases are shared with TRBD2. The CDR3 extends over 18 amino acids. CDR1 LGHNA and CDR2 YNFKEQ come from the germline V gene. The CDR3: CACSQGGLAGDNSYEQYF. CDR3 bases: TGTGCCTGCAGCCAAGGGGGACTAGCGGGAGATAACTCCTACGAGCAGTACTTC.

The chain uses TRBV20-1 and TRBJ1-1, with 7 bases matching TRBD1. The germline V gene has CDR1 DFQATT and CDR2 SNEGSKA (reference sequence). There are 15 residues in the CDR3. Unmatched junction bases numbered 10, after V lost 6 bases and J lost 0 bases. The CDR3 loop reads CSATRDSLLNTEAFF. The CDR3 bases are TGCAGTGCGACTCGGGACAGCCTACTGAACACTGAAGCTTTCTTT.

In this sample, this clonotype turned up a few times. The chain joins TRBV29-1 to TRBJ2-2; TRBD1 matches 8 bases. CDR1 and CDR2 (germline): SQVTM, ANQGSEA. The J segment lost 5 bases and the V segment lost 6 bases, leaving 14 bases of the junction unmatched. The CDR3 has 16 amino acids. The CDR3 coding sequence is TGCAGCGTCGCCGTCCCGGGACAGGACTATACCGGGGAGCTGTTTTTT. This translates into CSVAVPGQDYTGELFF.

This chain links TRBV7-2 with TRBJ2-1, with D perhaps TRBD1 (5 bases). CDR3 length: 15 amino acids. V lost 5 bases and J 9 bases, leaving 20 bases between the germline ends. Germline-derived CDR1 and CDR2 are SGHTA and FQGNSA. The DNA of the CDR3 is TGTGCCAGCAGCGCTGGGCTACAGGTATGGAGTGAGCAGTTCTTC. It specifies CASSAGLQVWSEQFF.

In this sample, this clonotype turned up many times. CDR3 nucleotides: TGTGCCAGTCGATCTGAGGGGCGGAGCACAGATACGCAGTATTTT. Amino acids: CASRSEGRSTDTQYF. The rearrangement uses TRBV5-5 and TRBJ2-3; D tentatively fits TRBD1 or TRBD2 (5 bases each). V was cut by 8 bases and J by 0 bases, with 16 bases left in between. CDR1 is SGHKS, CDR2 YYEKEE, per germline (reference sequence). The CDR3 covers 15 residues.

A few counts support this clonotype. J is TRBJ2-1 and V is TRBV10-3; 8 nucleotides agree with TRBD2. Unmatched junction bases numbered 16, after V lost 3 bases and J lost 0 bases. This CDR3 is 20 amino acids long. Germline values: CDR1 ENHRY, CDR2 SYGVKD. The CDR3 loop is CAISDVERELFYSSYNEQFF. CDR3 nucleotides: TGTGCCATCAGTGACGTGGAGCGGGAGCTCTTCTATAGCTCCTACAATGAGCAGTTCTTC.

This clonotype was recorded a few times. This sequence joins TRBV28 and TRBJ1-2, with D perhaps TRBD1 (5 bases). The length of the CDR3 is 12 residues. Germline V gene data show CDR1 as MDHEN and CDR2 as SYDVKM. V lost 6 bases and J lost 6, with 11 bases in between. The CDR3 reads CASSQGANGYTF. CDR3 sequence (DNA): TGTGCCAGCAGCCAGGGCGCTAATGGCTACACCTTC.